Listed below are T cell receptor beta chains from one sample, sequenced in a study of blood T cells in healthy people across ages. In TCRdb, the 5' RACE reads were re-called with MiXCR into one record per CDR3 protein. The repertoire holds approximately 1.5 million distinct CDR3 sequences, with roughly a third as singletons. Specimen: blood. Receptors were obtained from a woman in her twenties or thirties in good health. The CDR3 runs from the conserved cysteine through the conserved F or W. A D gene is named only where the DNA matches it firmly. Expanded clones get a size class; other rows say once, few or many, or leave the size out.

size: .
J: TRBJ1-2
V: TRBV7-8
D: .
DNA: TGTGCCAGCAGCTTAGTGAGTACGGTGAACTATGGCTACACCTTC
CDR3: CASSLVSTVNYGYTF

size: .
J: TRBJ1-6
V: TRBV7-8
D: .
DNA: TGTGCCAGCAGCTCATGGACCGGCGCCGATTCACCCCTCCACTTT
CDR3: CASSSWTGADSPLHF

size: few
J: TRBJ2-7
V: TRBV16
D: TRBD1
DNA: TGTGCCAGCAGCTTCGACAGGGTAGTAACCGAGCAGTACTTC
CDR3: CASSFDRVVTEQYF

size: few
J: TRBJ1-2
V: TRBV29-1
D: TRBD1
DNA: TGCAGCGTTGTTGGGACAGAAGCATATGGCTACACCTTC
CDR3: CSVVGTEAYGYTF

size: .
J: TRBJ2-7
V: TRBV27
D: .
DNA: TGTGCCAGCAGTTTATCAGGTATCTTAGGTCACGAGCAGTACTTC
CDR3: CASSLSGILGHEQYF

size: .
J: TRBJ2-5
V: TRBV6-1
D: TRBD1
DNA: TGTGCCAGCAGCCTCTTAGACAGGGGAGAAGAGACCCAGTACTTC
CDR3: CASSLLDRGEETQYF

size: .
J: TRBJ2-7
V: TRBV10-3
D: .
DNA: TGTGCCATCAGTACAGGTTTCACCTACGAGCAGTACTTC
CDR3: CAISTGFTYEQYF

size: .
J: TRBJ2-7
V: TRBV7-9
D: .
DNA: TGTGCCGGCAGTCAATACGCGGCAGGGTCCTACGAGCAGTACTTC
CDR3: CAGSQYAAGSYEQYF

size: few
J: TRBJ2-4
V: TRBV28
D: TRBD1
DNA: TGTGCCAGCAGGGACAGGGCTCTAGCCAAAAACATTCAGTACTTC
CDR3: CASRDRALAKNIQYF

size: .
J: TRBJ1-5
V: TRBV4-1
D: .
DNA: TGCGCCAGCAGCCAAGACGGGAACAAGTATAGCAATCAGCCCCAGCATTTT
CDR3: CASSQDGNKYSNQPQHF

size: few
J: TRBJ2-1
V: TRBV2
D: .
DNA: TGTGCCAGCAGAGGCGATATGGGGAATGAGCAGTTCTTC
CDR3: CASRGDMGNEQFF

size: .
J: TRBJ2-1
V: TRBV5-1
D: .
DNA: TGCGCCAGCGCCAGCGCCTCCTACAATGAGCAGTTCTTC
CDR3: CASASASYNEQFF

size: .
J: TRBJ1-2
V: TRBV29-1
D: .
DNA: TGCAGCGTTTTAGAGGGTGACTATGGCTACACCTTC
CDR3: CSVLEGDYGYTF

size: .
J: TRBJ1-5
V: TRBV7-3
D: .
DNA: TGTGCCAGCAGCTTCTGGACGGAAAAATATAGCAATCAGCCCCAGCATTTT
CDR3: CASSFWTEKYSNQPQHF

size: many
J: TRBJ2-3
V: TRBV9
D: .
DNA: TGTGCCAGCAGCAAACATGCGGATACGCAGTATTTT
CDR3: CASSKHADTQYF

size: .
J: TRBJ2-7
V: TRBV20-1
D: .
DNA: TGCAGTGCCGACGGGGGCTCCGGTGTCTACTCCTACAATGAGCAGTACTTC
CDR3: CSADGGSGVYSYNEQYF

size: few
J: TRBJ2-7
V: TRBV11-2
D: .
DNA: TGTGCCAGCAGCTGGGGGTCTTCGACCTACGAGCAGTACTTC
CDR3: CASSWGSSTYEQYF

size: .
J: TRBJ2-1
V: TRBV5-1
D: TRBD2
DNA: TGCGCCAGCAGATGGACTAGCGATTACAATGGGCAGTTCTTC
CDR3: CASRWTSDYNGQFF

size: few
J: TRBJ2-5
V: TRBV6-2/TRBV6-3
D: .
DNA: TGTGCCAGCAGTTACTGGGAACTGGCAGAGACCCAGTACTTC
CDR3: CASSYWELAETQYF

size: .
J: TRBJ1-2
V: TRBV5-1
D: .
DNA: TGCGCCAGCAGCTTCCGGGACACAACTAACTATGGCTACACCTTC
CDR3: CASSFRDTTNYGYTF

size: many
J: TRBJ2-7
V: TRBV4-1
D: TRBD1
DNA: TGCGCCAGCAGCCAAGAAGGTCGGACAGGGAACGAGCAGTACTTC
CDR3: CASSQEGRTGNEQYF

size: few
J: TRBJ1-5
V: TRBV28
D: TRBD1
DNA: TGTGCCAGCAGTGAAGGACAGGGTCAGCCCCAGCATTTT
CDR3: CASSEGQGQPQHF